This passage covers 15 T cell receptor beta chains from one sample sequenced in a study of cytomegalovirus exposure and HLA in healthy donors. Primers included in the PCR were 60 Vbeta and 13 Jbeta primers. The method was immunoSEQ multiplex PCR; TCRdb's version includes in-frame clones alone and lacks a portion of them. The repertoire holds more than 70,000 clones, with over 60% as singletons. The sequenced sample was PBMCs. These receptors all stem from a man in his forties in good health and CMV-seronegative.

CDR3 DNA sequence: TGTGCCAGCTCAATGACAGGGGGCACTGAAGCTTTCTTT. Its protein product is CASSMTGGTEAFF. The chain carries TRBV18 and TRBJ1-1, with 9 bases that match TRBD1. CDR3 size: 13 residues. CDR1 is KGHSH, CDR2 LQKENI, per germline. V lost 5 bases to trimming and J lost 4 bases; unmatched junction nucleotides: 2.

This clone was seen a handful of times. The chain is built from TRBV5-6 and TRBJ1-5, with TRBD1 matching 8 bases. The germline gives CDR1 SGHDT, CDR2 YYEEEE. The CDR3 runs 14 residues. V trimming: 4 bases; J trimming: 6 bases; junction bases outside the gene matches: 6. CDR3 in amino acids: CASSLGQGGQPQHF. CDR3 bases: TGTGCCAGCAGCCTCGGACAGGGCGGTCAGCCCCAGCATTTT. Using reference TRBV5-6 and TRBJ1-5 for the parts outside the CDR3, the full variable domain is DAGVTQSPTHLIKTRGQQVTLRCSPKSGHDTVSWYQQALGQGPQFIFQYYEEEERQRGNFPDRFSGHQFPNYSSELNVNALLLGDSALYLCASSLGQGGQPQHFGDGTRLSIL.

V is TRBV29-1 and J is TRBJ2-3, with D possibly matching TRBD2 (6 bases). This CDR3 contains 16 residues. Germline CDR1 is SQVTM and CDR2 is ANQGSEA. V lost 3 bases and J 1 base, leaving 17 bases between the germline ends. CDR3 loop: CSVERAKGGGTDTQYF. CDR3 DNA: TGCAGCGTTGAGAGGGCTAAGGGCGGGGGCACAGATACGCAGTATTTT.

The chain recombines TRBV2 with TRBJ2-3; perhaps TRBD2 as D (5 bases). Deletions cut 3 bases from V and 1 base from J, with 11 bases between. Germline V gene sequence: CDR1 SNHLY, CDR2 FYNNEI. This CDR3 contains 15 residues. The CDR3, as DNA: TGTGCCAGCAGTGAGTTAGCGTCGGGCACAGATACGCAGTATTTT. Its translation: CASSELASGTDTQYF.

The V and J genes are TRBV4-3 and TRBJ2-1, with D maybe TRBD2 (5 bases). The CDR3 covers 14 residues. The V gene lost 0 bases and the J gene lost 8 bases, with 11 bases spanning the gap. Germline V gives CDR1 LGHNA, CDR2 YSLEER. The chain's CDR3 is CASSQEMGVHEQFF. The CDR3 DNA reads TGCGCCAGCAGCCAAGAGATGGGAGTCCATGAGCAGTTCTTC.

This chain joins TRBV6-1 and TRBJ1-1; tentative D call: TRBD1 (5 bases). This CDR3 is built from 15 residues. Between the trimmed V and J ends, which lost 5 bases and 1 base, there was a span of 14 bases. Germline lookup yields CDR1 MNHNS and CDR2 SASEGT. The CDR3 protein is CASSSQGIPNTEAFF. The CDR3 nucleotides are TGTGCCAGCAGTTCCCAGGGCATACCGAACACTGAAGCTTTCTTT.

There are a few counts of this clone. The chain couples TRBV23-1 to TRBJ1-5, with D perhaps matching TRBD1 (6 bases). TRBV23-1 is recorded as an ORF, its role being uncertain. This CDR3 has 14 amino acids. V was pared by 3 bases and J by 5 bases, with 11 bases between. This CDR3 reads CASSQGARDQPQHF. The CDR3 DNA is TGCGCCAGCAGTCAGGGGGCGCGGGATCAGCCCCAGCATTTT.

The V gene is TRBV5-1, the J gene TRBJ2-5; TRBD2 matches 7 bases. Germline lookup yields CDR1 SGHRS and CDR2 YFSETQ. CDR3 size: 18 residues. J was trimmed by 0 bases and V by 4 bases; bases with no gene match: 15. CDR3 protein: CASSLGLVVPSHQETQYF. CDR3 in DNA: TGCGCCAGCAGCCTCGGACTAGTGGTCCCCTCCCACCAAGAGACCCAGTACTTC. Together with reference TRBV5-1 and TRBJ2-5, the CDR3 gives the full variable domain: KAGVTQTPRYLIKTRGQQVTLSCSPISGHRSVSWYQQTPGQGLQFLFEYFSETQRNKGNFPGRFSGRQFSNSRSEMNVSTLELGDSALYLCASSLGLVVPSHQETQYFGPGTRLLVL.

The chain is built from TRBV20-1 and TRBJ2-1; D unclear. This CDR3 spans 11 amino acids. Germline assignment: CDR1 DFQATT and CDR2 SNEGSKA (reference sequence). In DNA form, the CDR3 reads TGCAGCGCTGTGGCTTACAATGAGCAGTTCTTC. Protein product: CSAVAYNEQFF.

The genes are TRBV29-1 and TRBJ2-3; perhaps TRBD2 as D (5 bases). The CDR3 runs 12 residues. Germline V gives CDR1 SQVTM, CDR2 ANQGSEA. Trimming cost V 4 bases and J 4 bases, with 9 bases left between them. CDR3 amino acids: CSVGLAADTQYF. In DNA form, the CDR3 reads TGCAGCGTTGGCCTAGCAGCAGATACGCAGTATTTT.

The chain recombines TRBV7-9 with TRBJ1-3, with D unresolved. Trimming shortened V by 2 bases and J by 1 base, and 15 bases separated the two germline ends. CDR1 SEHNR and CDR2 FQNEAQ come from the germline V gene (reference sequence). The CDR3 has 17 amino acids. The CDR3 DNA sequence: TGTGCCAGCAGCTTACTAGGTTCTCAGTGGTCTGGAAACACCATATATTTT. It translates to CASSLLGSQWSGNTIYF.

This chain links TRBV6-5 with TRBJ2-7, with TRBD1 identical over 9 bases. Trimming at V came to 0 bases and at J to 3 bases, leaving 3 bases not matched to a gene. The CDR3 totals 15 residues. Germline assignment: CDR1 MNHEY and CDR2 SVGAGI. CDR3 in amino acids: CASSYSGQGFYEQYF. DNA for the CDR3: TGTGCCAGCAGTTACTCCGGACAGGGGTTCTACGAGCAGTACTTC.

The rearrangement joins TRBV21-1 to TRBJ2-7; the table's D gene call, TRBD1, was not cross checked with the DNA. TRBV21-1 represents a pseudogene. The CDR3 length is 14 residues. The CDR3 is CASRVDSLSYEQYF. CDR3 coding DNA: TGTGCCAGCAGGGTGGACAGCCTCTCCTACGAGCAGTACTTC.

This rearrangement joins TRBV29-1 to TRBJ1-1; TRBD1 matches 8 bases. CDR1 SQVTM and CDR2 ANQGSEA come from the germline V gene. Trimming at V came to 7 bases and at J to 0 bases, leaving 4 bases not matched to a gene. The CDR3 is 13 residues long. CDR3 coding DNA: TGCAGCGGAGACAGGGGACTGAACACTGAAGCTTTCTTT. This translates into CSGDRGLNTEAFF.

The CDR3 loop is CASSPQFVDSNSPLHF. CDR3 in DNA: TGTGCCAGCAGTCCACAGTTTGTCGACAGTAATTCACCCCTCCACTTT. The chain joins TRBV28 to TRBJ1-6, with D possibly TRBD1 on 5 matching bases. The CDR3 contains 16 residues. Trimming left V 5 bases short and J 6 bases short, with 17 bases between. The germline V gene encodes CDR1 MDHEN and CDR2 SYDVKM.